Listed below are T cell receptor beta chains from one sample, sequenced in a study of PD-1 blockade in mismatch repair-deficient tumors. The repertoire was sequenced with immunoSEQ multiplex PCR; TCRdb's copy has only in-frame clones and lacks some. The sample shows 120,000 or so clones, 86% of them seen only once. Sample: peripheral blood, taken 44 weeks after starting pembrolizumab. Every receptor here comes from an adult with mismatch repair-deficient cancer. Each CDR3 is given with its conserved first and last residue. A D gene is named only where the DNA matches it firmly. A clone size is listed for some rows: how often the clone was seen (once, few, many), or a class if it is expanded.

J gene: TRBJ1-4; V gene: TRBV2; clone size: -; CDR3 length: 20; D gene: -; CDR3 protein: CASSEILPLASGAANEKLFF; CDR3 DNA: TGTGCCAGCAGTGAAATCCTCCCGCTCGCCTCAGGGGCGGCTAATGAAAAACTGTTTTTT
J gene: TRBJ1-3; V gene: TRBV7-9; clone size: -; CDR3 length: 13; D gene: -; CDR3 protein: CASSPPLRPTIYF; CDR3 DNA: TGTGCCAGCAGCCCCCCATTGCGGCCCACCATATATTTT
J gene: TRBJ2-6; V gene: TRBV6-4; clone size: few; CDR3 length: 15; D gene: -; CDR3 protein: CASSNSTSGANVLTF; CDR3 DNA: TGTGCCAGCAGTAACAGTACCTCTGGGGCCAACGTCCTGACTTTC
J gene: TRBJ2-4; V gene: TRBV21-1; clone size: -; CDR3 length: 20; D gene: -; CDR3 protein: CASSKDRQGAYAVAKNIQYF; CDR3 DNA: TGTGCCAGCAGCAAAGACCGACAGGGGGCGTATGCCGTAGCCAAAAACATTCAGTACTTC
J gene: TRBJ1-4; V gene: TRBV28; clone size: -; CDR3 length: 11; D gene: -; CDR3 protein: CASSLGEKLFF; CDR3 DNA: TGTGCCAGCAGTTTAGGGGAAAAACTGTTTTTT
J gene: TRBJ1-1; V gene: TRBV9; clone size: few; CDR3 length: 15; D gene: TRBD1; CDR3 protein: CASSPQGARNTEAFF; CDR3 DNA: TGTGCCAGCAGCCCCCAGGGGGCGCGGAACACTGAAGCTTTCTTT
J gene: TRBJ2-7; V gene: TRBV11-2; clone size: -; CDR3 length: 18; D gene: TRBD2; CDR3 protein: CASSLDSEKLAALREQYF; CDR3 DNA: TGTGCCAGCAGCTTAGATTCGGAGAAGCTAGCGGCCCTAAGAGAGCAGTACTTC
J gene: TRBJ2-7; V gene: TRBV4-1; clone size: -; CDR3 length: 14; D gene: TRBD1; CDR3 protein: CASSHTGQGSEQYF; CDR3 DNA: TGCGCCAGCAGCCACACAGGACAGGGGAGCGAGCAGTACTTC
J gene: TRBJ1-2; V gene: TRBV11-3; clone size: -; CDR3 length: 13; D gene: -; CDR3 protein: CASSLDGHYGYTF; CDR3 DNA: TGTGCCAGCAGCTTAGACGGCCACTATGGCTACACCTTC
J gene: TRBJ1-1; V gene: TRBV18; clone size: -; CDR3 length: 14; D gene: TRBD1; CDR3 protein: CASSPGTGGTEAFF; CDR3 DNA: TGTGCCAGCTCACCAGGGACAGGGGGAACTGAAGCTTTCTTT
J gene: TRBJ1-5; V gene: TRBV19; clone size: -; CDR3 length: 15; D gene: -; CDR3 protein: CASSIVRGGRQPQHF; CDR3 DNA: TGTGCCAGTAGTATAGTACGAGGAGGGAGGCAGCCCCAGCATTTT
J gene: TRBJ2-6; V gene: TRBV29-1; clone size: -; CDR3 length: 19; D gene: TRBD1; CDR3 protein: CSVAIDRDRVASGANVLTF; CDR3 DNA: TGCAGCGTTGCCATTGATAGAGACAGGGTGGCCTCTGGGGCCAACGTCCTGACTTTC
J gene: TRBJ2-2; V gene: TRBV30; clone size: -; CDR3 length: 12; D gene: -; CDR3 protein: CAWDGGTGELFF; CDR3 DNA: TGTGCCTGGGACGGGGGCACCGGGGAGCTGTTTTTT
J gene: TRBJ1-2; V gene: TRBV29-1; clone size: -; CDR3 length: 15; D gene: TRBD1; CDR3 protein: CSVVEGAKGDYGYTF; CDR3 DNA: TGCAGCGTTGTGGAGGGGGCCAAGGGAGACTATGGCTACACCTTC
J gene: TRBJ2-3; V gene: TRBV7-2; clone size: -; CDR3 length: 15; D gene: TRBD2; CDR3 protein: CASSLLAGGPDTQYF; CDR3 DNA: TGTGCCAGCAGCCTACTAGCGGGAGGCCCAGATACGCAGTATTTT
J gene: TRBJ2-3; V gene: TRBV15; clone size: -; CDR3 length: 16; D gene: -; CDR3 protein: CATSRDHLGFTDTQYF; CDR3 DNA: TGTGCCACCAGCAGAGATCATCTAGGGTTCACAGATACGCAGTATTTT
J gene: TRBJ1-5; V gene: TRBV4-1; clone size: -; CDR3 length: 15; D gene: -; CDR3 protein: CASSQEFRAHQPQHF; CDR3 DNA: TGCGCCAGCAGCCAAGAGTTCAGGGCCCATCAGCCCCAGCATTTT
J gene: TRBJ2-5; V gene: TRBV4-1; clone size: -; CDR3 length: 16; D gene: TRBD2; CDR3 protein: CASSQGPSGRAETQYF; CDR3 DNA: TGCGCCAGCAGCCAAGGTCCTAGCGGGAGGGCCGAGACCCAGTACTTC
J gene: TRBJ2-3; V gene: TRBV6-6; clone size: -; CDR3 length: 13; D gene: -; CDR3 protein: CASSYSRLDTQYF; CDR3 DNA: TGTGCCAGCAGTTACTCGAGGTTAGATACGCAGTATTTT
J gene: TRBJ2-7; V gene: TRBV18; clone size: -; CDR3 length: 17; D gene: TRBD2; CDR3 protein: CASSPGLAGVPFYEQYF; CDR3 DNA: TGTGCCAGCTCACCGGGACTAGCGGGGGTGCCATTCTACGAGCAGTACTTC
J gene: TRBJ2-7; V gene: TRBV6-1; clone size: -; CDR3 length: 11; D gene: -; CDR3 protein: CASRKNNEQYF; CDR3 DNA: TGTGCCAGCAGGAAAAACAACGAGCAGTACTTC
J gene: TRBJ2-7; V gene: TRBV6-1; clone size: -; CDR3 length: 15; D gene: -; CDR3 protein: CASSQIAASSYEQYF; CDR3 DNA: TGTGCCAGCAGCCAAATAGCGGCCAGCTCCTACGAGCAGTACTTC
J gene: TRBJ1-2; V gene: TRBV6-1; clone size: -; CDR3 length: 14; D gene: -; CDR3 protein: CASNPGRTSYGYTF; CDR3 DNA: TGTGCCAGCAATCCGGGACGGACAAGCTATGGCTACACCTTC
J gene: TRBJ2-1; V gene: TRBV27; clone size: -; CDR3 length: 17; D gene: TRBD2; CDR3 protein: CASSSLTSGASYNEQFF; CDR3 DNA: TGTGCCAGCAGTTCGCTGACTAGCGGGGCCTCCTACAATGAGCAGTTCTTC
J gene: TRBJ2-1; V gene: TRBV7-8; clone size: -; CDR3 length: 16; D gene: -; CDR3 protein: CASSLGPGAVYNEQFF; CDR3 DNA: TGTGCCAGCAGCTTAGGTCCAGGGGCCGTTTACAATGAGCAGTTCTTC
J gene: TRBJ2-3; V gene: TRBV7-6; clone size: few; CDR3 length: 12; D gene: -; CDR3 protein: CASSYSTDTQYF; CDR3 DNA: TGTGCCAGCAGCTATAGCACAGATACGCAGTATTTT
J gene: TRBJ2-7; V gene: TRBV28; clone size: -; CDR3 length: 14; D gene: TRBD2; CDR3 protein: CASSTLAGVYEQYF; CDR3 DNA: TGTGCCAGCAGTACACTAGCGGGAGTCTACGAGCAGTACTTC
J gene: TRBJ2-2; V gene: TRBV7-8; clone size: -; CDR3 length: 16; D gene: TRBD1; CDR3 protein: CASSSLTGENTGELFF; CDR3 DNA: TGTGCCAGCAGCTCCTTGACAGGGGAGAACACCGGGGAGCTGTTTTTT